These T cell receptor beta chains were read from a single sample in a study of blood T cell repertoires in COVID-19. Profiling relied on immunoSEQ multiplex PCR, and the TCRdb table lists in-frame clones only, not all of them. The sample consists of under 150,000 clones, 80% to 85% of them appearing once. Sequenced input: PBMCs or T cells enriched from blood (not recorded which). All receptors derive from a man in his forties or fifties with acute COVID-19. Each CDR3 is given with its conserved first and last residue. D genes are given only for firm matches. Only part of the rows carry a size: once, few, many, or a class if the clone is expanded.

abundance: -; j_gene: TRBJ2-2; v_gene: TRBV29-1; d_gene: TRBD2; CDR3aa: CSSSGTSGTGELFF; CDR3nt: TGCAGCTCATCCGGGACTAGCGGCACCGGGGAGCTGTTTTTT
abundance: -; j_gene: TRBJ2-1; v_gene: TRBV13; d_gene: TRBD2; CDR3aa: CASSLVRSGRLNEQFF; CDR3nt: TGTGCCAGCAGCTTAGTTCGGAGCGGGAGGTTGAATGAGCAGTTCTTC
abundance: -; j_gene: TRBJ2-2; v_gene: TRBV4-3; d_gene: TRBD2; CDR3aa: CASSQDGTSVGELFF; CDR3nt: TGCGCCAGCAGCCAAGACGGGACTAGCGTAGGGGAGCTGTTTTTT
abundance: -; j_gene: TRBJ2-1; v_gene: TRBV6-5; d_gene: TRBD1; CDR3aa: CASSYRGRDNEQFF; CDR3nt: TGTGCCAGCAGTTACAGGGGGCGGGACAATGAGCAGTTCTTC
abundance: -; j_gene: TRBJ1-5; v_gene: TRBV19; d_gene: -; CDR3aa: CASSIPRYSNQPQHF; CDR3nt: TGTGCCAGTAGTATCCCCAGATATAGCAATCAGCCCCAGCATTTT
abundance: few; j_gene: TRBJ2-5; v_gene: TRBV7-6; d_gene: TRBD2; CDR3aa: CASSLVGGGGSRETQYF; CDR3nt: TGTGCCAGCAGCTTAGTTGGCGGGGGGGGTTCAAGAGAGACCCAGTACTTC
abundance: -; j_gene: TRBJ2-7; v_gene: TRBV9; d_gene: TRBD1; CDR3aa: CASSVDRGGTYEQYF; CDR3nt: TGTGCCAGCAGCGTAGACAGGGGCGGCACCTACGAGCAGTACTTC
abundance: -; j_gene: TRBJ1-2; v_gene: TRBV6-5; d_gene: -; CDR3aa: CASSYTRGGYGYTF; CDR3nt: TGTGCCAGCAGTTATACTCGGGGAGGCTATGGCTACACCTTC
abundance: -; j_gene: TRBJ2-3; v_gene: TRBV20-1; d_gene: -; CDR3aa: CSASSNWSPDTQYF; CDR3nt: TGCAGTGCTAGTTCCAACTGGAGTCCAGATACGCAGTATTTT
abundance: -; j_gene: TRBJ2-1; v_gene: TRBV7-9; d_gene: TRBD1; CDR3aa: CASSLAGQNNEQFF; CDR3nt: TGTGCCAGCAGCTTAGCGGGACAGAATAATGAGCAGTTCTTC
abundance: -; j_gene: TRBJ2-1; v_gene: TRBV3-1/TRBV3-2; d_gene: TRBD2; CDR3aa: CASSPPGGTFRNEQFF; CDR3nt: TGTGCCAGCAGCCCTCCGGGGGGGACCTTCCGCAATGAGCAGTTCTTC
abundance: -; j_gene: TRBJ1-2; v_gene: TRBV6-6; d_gene: TRBD1; CDR3aa: CASSYSDRGDGYTF; CDR3nt: TGTGCCAGCAGTTACTCCGACAGGGGCGATGGCTACACCTTC
abundance: -; j_gene: TRBJ2-1; v_gene: TRBV28; d_gene: TRBD2; CDR3aa: CASTSLRTRGYEQFF; CDR3nt: TGTGCCAGCACCTCCTTGAGGACTAGGGGCTATGAGCAGTTCTTC
abundance: -; j_gene: TRBJ2-2; v_gene: TRBV4-1; d_gene: -; CDR3aa: CASSQDETADTGELFF; CDR3nt: TGCGCCAGCAGCCAAGATGAGACCGCGGACACCGGGGAGCTGTTTTTT
abundance: -; j_gene: TRBJ2-7; v_gene: TRBV5-4; d_gene: TRBD2; CDR3aa: CASSLELAKPYEQYF; CDR3nt: TGTGCCAGCAGCTTGGAACTAGCGAAACCCTACGAGCAGTACTTC
abundance: -; j_gene: TRBJ2-3; v_gene: TRBV28; d_gene: TRBD1; CDR3aa: CASGQGTDTQYF; CDR3nt: TGTGCCAGCGGACAGGGCACAGATACGCAGTATTTT
abundance: -; j_gene: TRBJ2-7; v_gene: TRBV29-1; d_gene: -; CDR3aa: CSVSAGPWNEQYF; CDR3nt: TGCAGCGTCTCAGCGGGTCCTTGGAACGAGCAGTACTTC
abundance: -; j_gene: TRBJ1-1; v_gene: TRBV20-1; d_gene: -; CDR3aa: CVVPLNTEAFF; CDR3nt: TGCGTCGTTCCCCTGAACACTGAAGCTTTCTTT
abundance: -; j_gene: TRBJ1-4; v_gene: TRBV3-1/TRBV3-2; d_gene: TRBD1; CDR3aa: CASSQDLGDRGITNEKLFF; CDR3nt: TGTGCCAGCAGCCAAGATCTGGGGGACAGGGGTATCACTAATGAAAAACTGTTTTTT
abundance: -; j_gene: TRBJ1-5; v_gene: TRBV30; d_gene: TRBD1; CDR3aa: CAWSVQGAGNQPQHF; CDR3nt: TGTGCCTGGAGTGTACAGGGGGCTGGCAATCAGCCCCAGCATTTT
abundance: -; j_gene: TRBJ1-2; v_gene: TRBV4-3; d_gene: -; CDR3aa: CASSQDRGYRYTF; CDR3nt: TGCGCCAGCAGCCAAGATCGCGGGTATCGCTACACCTTC
abundance: -; j_gene: TRBJ1-5; v_gene: TRBV27; d_gene: -; CDR3aa: CASRGGMTDQPQHF; CDR3nt: TGTGCCAGCAGGGGGGGGATGACGGATCAGCCCCAGCATTTT
abundance: -; j_gene: TRBJ2-7; v_gene: TRBV11-2; d_gene: -; CDR3aa: CASSLVSGGGEQYF; CDR3nt: TGTGCCAGCAGCTTAGTTTCCGGGGGTGGGGAGCAGTACTTC
abundance: -; j_gene: TRBJ2-3; v_gene: TRBV19; d_gene: -; CDR3aa: CASSIIGRSDTDTQYF; CDR3nt: TGTGCCAGTAGTATAATTGGTCGGTCCGACACAGATACGCAGTATTTT
abundance: -; j_gene: TRBJ2-1; v_gene: TRBV24-1; d_gene: -; CDR3aa: CATSDFPGSGEQFF; CDR3nt: TGTGCCACCAGTGATTTTCCAGGGTCAGGTGAGCAGTTCTTC
abundance: few; j_gene: TRBJ2-1; v_gene: TRBV19; d_gene: TRBD1; CDR3aa: CASSQTGGMYNEQFF; CDR3nt: TGTGCCAGTAGTCAGACAGGGGGCATGTACAATGAGCAGTTCTTC
abundance: once; j_gene: TRBJ2-3; v_gene: TRBV6-6; d_gene: TRBD2; CDR3aa: CASSQGGRADTQYF; CDR3nt: TGTGCCAGCAGTCAGGGTGGGAGGGCAGATACGCAGTATTTT
abundance: -; j_gene: TRBJ1-1; v_gene: TRBV5-4; d_gene: TRBD1; CDR3aa: CASSTRTGKMGKNTEAFF; CDR3nt: TGTGCCAGCAGCACAAGGACAGGGAAAATGGGTAAGAACACTGAAGCTTTCTTT
abundance: -; j_gene: TRBJ1-2; v_gene: TRBV6-5; d_gene: TRBD1; CDR3aa: CASSDRQGRNYGYTF; CDR3nt: TGTGCCAGCAGCGACAGACAGGGCCGTAACTATGGCTACACCTTC
abundance: once; j_gene: TRBJ2-5; v_gene: TRBV5-1; d_gene: TRBD2; CDR3aa: CASSPQGSGRWGETQYF; CDR3nt: TGCGCCAGCAGCCCCCAGGGTAGCGGGAGATGGGGGGAGACCCAGTACTTC
abundance: -; j_gene: TRBJ1-6; v_gene: TRBV28; d_gene: TRBD1; CDR3aa: CASSQYRGPGSHF; CDR3nt: TGTGCCAGCAGTCAGTACAGGGGACCAGGATCCCACTTT
abundance: -; j_gene: TRBJ2-1; v_gene: TRBV24-1; d_gene: TRBD2; CDR3aa: CATSDWTSGSAYNEQFF; CDR3nt: TGTGCCACCAGTGACTGGACTAGCGGGAGTGCTTACAATGAGCAGTTCTTC
abundance: -; j_gene: TRBJ2-5; v_gene: TRBV18; d_gene: -; CDR3aa: CASSPSREETQYF; CDR3nt: TGTGCCAGCTCACCAAGCAGGGAAGAGACCCAGTACTTC
abundance: -; j_gene: TRBJ1-1; v_gene: TRBV19; d_gene: -; CDR3aa: CASNPTGQDTEAFF; CDR3nt: TGTGCCAGTAACCCCACTGGGCAGGACACTGAAGCTTTCTTT
abundance: -; j_gene: TRBJ2-7; v_gene: TRBV2; d_gene: -; CDR3aa: CASSDSKPGYEQYF; CDR3nt: TGTGCCAGCAGTGATTCTAAACCGGGCTACGAGCAGTACTTC
abundance: -; j_gene: TRBJ2-1; v_gene: TRBV15; d_gene: TRBD2; CDR3aa: CATSRDSLGLANEQFF; CDR3nt: TGTGCCACCAGCAGAGATAGTTTGGGACTAGCAAATGAGCAGTTCTTC
abundance: -; j_gene: TRBJ1-1; v_gene: TRBV4-2; d_gene: -; CDR3aa: CASSQDGGRSTEAFF; CDR3nt: TGTGCCAGCAGCCAAGATGGGGGCAGATCCACTGAAGCTTTCTTT
abundance: -; j_gene: TRBJ2-2; v_gene: TRBV19; d_gene: -; CDR3aa: CASSWAENTGELFF; CDR3nt: TGTGCCAGTAGTTGGGCAGAGAACACCGGGGAGCTGTTTTTT
abundance: -; j_gene: TRBJ1-1; v_gene: TRBV6-1; d_gene: -; CDR3aa: CASSEARTRRLNTEAFF; CDR3nt: TGTGCCAGCAGTGAAGCGCGTACTCGGAGATTGAACACTGAAGCTTTCTTT
abundance: -; j_gene: TRBJ2-1; v_gene: TRBV27; d_gene: TRBD2; CDR3aa: CASSFGLVNHNEQFF; CDR3nt: TGTGCCAGCAGTTTTGGACTAGTCAACCACAATGAGCAGTTCTTC
abundance: many; j_gene: TRBJ2-7; v_gene: TRBV12-3/TRBV12-4; d_gene: TRBD1; CDR3aa: CASRKTGGEQYF; CDR3nt: TGTGCCAGCAGGAAGACAGGGGGCGAGCAGTACTTC
abundance: few; j_gene: TRBJ2-5; v_gene: TRBV7-9; d_gene: TRBD2; CDR3aa: CASSTGGLMGTQYF; CDR3nt: TGTGCCAGCAGCACGGGGGGATTAATGGGGACCCAGTACTTC
abundance: -; j_gene: TRBJ1-1; v_gene: TRBV5-5; d_gene: TRBD1; CDR3aa: CASRRDRGWGTEAFF; CDR3nt: TGTGCCAGCAGACGGGACAGGGGTTGGGGGACTGAAGCTTTCTTT
abundance: -; j_gene: TRBJ2-7; v_gene: TRBV12-3/TRBV12-4; d_gene: -; CDR3aa: CASSSTRPYEQYF; CDR3nt: TGTGCCAGCAGTTCGACAAGGCCCTACGAGCAGTACTTC
abundance: once; j_gene: TRBJ1-1; v_gene: TRBV19; d_gene: -; CDR3aa: CRRGRVHEYTEAFF; CDR3nt: TGTAGAAGGGGTCGTGTCCATGAGTACACTGAAGCTTTCTTT
abundance: -; j_gene: TRBJ1-1; v_gene: TRBV2; d_gene: TRBD1; CDR3aa: CASREGQGAGDGTEAFF; CDR3nt: TGTGCCAGCAGAGAGGGACAGGGGGCAGGGGATGGCACTGAAGCTTTCTTT
abundance: -; j_gene: TRBJ2-7; v_gene: TRBV5-1; d_gene: -; CDR3aa: CASSLGVRRLSYEQYF; CDR3nt: TGCGCCAGCAGCTTGGGGGTTCGGAGGTTATCCTACGAGCAGTACTTC
abundance: -; j_gene: TRBJ2-1; v_gene: TRBV18; d_gene: -; CDR3aa: CASSQTLRNEQFF; CDR3nt: TGTGCCAGCTCACAGACACTTAGGAATGAGCAGTTCTTC
abundance: -; j_gene: TRBJ2-7; v_gene: TRBV27; d_gene: TRBD1; CDR3aa: CARSTRDSSYEQYF; CDR3nt: TGTGCCAGGAGTACTCGGGACAGTTCCTACGAGCAGTACTTC
abundance: few; j_gene: TRBJ2-7; v_gene: TRBV3-1/TRBV3-2; d_gene: TRBD1; CDR3aa: CASSPGTGTYEQYF; CDR3nt: TGTGCCAGCAGCCCCGGGACAGGCACCTACGAGCAGTACTTC
abundance: -; j_gene: TRBJ2-5; v_gene: TRBV5-1; d_gene: TRBD2; CDR3aa: CASSFSGGTQETQYF; CDR3nt: TGCGCCAGCAGCTTTAGCGGGGGGACCCAAGAGACCCAGTACTTC
abundance: -; j_gene: TRBJ2-5; v_gene: TRBV27; d_gene: -; CDR3aa: CASSLSKYGETQYF; CDR3nt: TGTGCCAGCAGTTTATCGAAGTACGGGGAGACCCAGTACTTC
abundance: -; j_gene: TRBJ2-2; v_gene: TRBV9; d_gene: -; CDR3aa: CASSVLAPPTGELFF; CDR3nt: TGTGCCAGCAGCGTACTAGCTCCGCCCACCGGGGAGCTGTTTTTT
abundance: once; j_gene: TRBJ2-1; v_gene: TRBV5-1; d_gene: TRBD1; CDR3aa: CASSLGGQGADEQFF; CDR3nt: TGCGCCAGCAGCCTCGGAGGACAGGGGGCAGATGAGCAGTTCTTC
abundance: -; j_gene: TRBJ2-1; v_gene: TRBV11-2; d_gene: -; CDR3aa: CASSLDGDHEQFF; CDR3nt: TGTGCCAGCAGCCTGGACGGGGATCATGAGCAGTTCTTC
abundance: -; j_gene: TRBJ2-7; v_gene: TRBV11-2; d_gene: TRBD1; CDR3aa: CASTWDSLYEQYF; CDR3nt: TGTGCCAGCACTTGGGACAGTCTCTACGAGCAGTACTTC
abundance: -; j_gene: TRBJ2-7; v_gene: TRBV11-3; d_gene: TRBD1; CDR3aa: CASSSTYDRGGYEQYF; CDR3nt: TGTGCCAGCAGCTCAACCTACGACAGGGGGGGTTACGAGCAGTACTTC
abundance: -; j_gene: TRBJ2-3; v_gene: TRBV6-1; d_gene: -; CDR3aa: CASSEESSSTDTQYF; CDR3nt: TGTGCCAGCAGTGAGGAGAGTTCTAGCACAGATACGCAGTATTTT
abundance: -; j_gene: TRBJ2-1; v_gene: TRBV7-9; d_gene: TRBD2; CDR3aa: CASSLPLAAYNEQFF; CDR3nt: TGTGCCAGCAGCCTCCCGCTAGCGGCCTACAATGAGCAGTTCTTC
abundance: -; j_gene: TRBJ1-6; v_gene: TRBV9; d_gene: -; CDR3aa: CASSVGKGDSPLHF; CDR3nt: TGTGCCAGCAGCGTAGGAAAGGGGGATTCACCCCTCCACTTT